Presented here are 32 T cell receptor beta chains from one specimen sequenced in a study of cytomegalovirus exposure and HLA in healthy donors. The study ran its PCR with 60 Vbeta and 13 Jbeta primers. The protocol was immunoSEQ multiplex PCR, while the TCRdb copy is restricted to in-frame clones and leaves out a portion. The table lists some 200,000 clones, approximately 79% of them singletons, with 0.2% to 0.25% in the top ten. The sequenced sample consisted of PBMCs. The receptor set was obtained from a girl aged 2-10 years in good health and CMV-seronegative.

V usage is TRBV9 and J usage is TRBJ2-3, with 10 nucleotides matching TRBD2. CDR1 SGDLS and CDR2 YYNGEE come from the germline V gene. The CDR3 has 16 residues. V was clipped by 3 bases and J by 1 base; unmatched bases: 5. DNA of the CDR3: TGTGCCAGCAGCGGAACCGGACTAGCGGGCACAGATACGCAGTATTTT. Protein sequence: CASSGTGLAGTDTQYF.

On this clone itself: This sample also contains other DNA sequences that code for the same CDR3. V is TRBV19 and J is TRBJ1-4; D call uncertain. V was cut by 3 bases and J by 8 bases, with 4 bases left in between. Germline V gives CDR1 LNHDA, CDR2 SQIVND (reference sequence). This CDR3 is built from 11 residues. CDR3 loop: CASSIREKLFF. CDR3 DNA sequence: TGTGCCAGTAGTATTCGGGAAAAACTGTTTTTT.

The chain employs TRBV5-6 and TRBJ1-2; D uncertain. This CDR3 has 14 amino acids. The germline V gene has CDR1 SGHDT and CDR2 YYEEEE. The V and J ends lost 4 bases and 0 bases respectively, with 10 bases between them. CDR3 amino acids: CASSPLRANYGYTF. The CDR3 DNA sequence: TGTGCCAGCAGCCCATTAAGAGCTAACTATGGCTACACCTTC.

This clone was observed a few times. The rearrangement links TRBV5-6 to TRBJ2-5; D is possibly TRBD2 (5 bases). The tail of the sequence fits TRBJ2-7 better, so the J call may be wrong. The CDR3 is made up of 15 amino acids. CDR1 is SGHDT and CDR2 is YYEEEE in the germline V gene. For the CDR3, the DNA is TGTGCCAGCAGCCACCCGTTTGGAGGAGCCTACGAGCAGTACTTC. Protein sequence: CASSHPFGGAYEQYF.

J is TRBJ1-5 and V is TRBV19; D unclear. Germline loops: CDR1 LNHDA, CDR2 SQIVND (reference sequence). The CDR3 sequence is 15 residues long. Trimming left V 5 bases short and J 0 bases short, with 11 bases between. CDR3 protein: CASSPEGYSNQPQHF. CDR3 DNA sequence: TGTGCCAGTAGTCCGGAGGGCTATAGCAATCAGCCCCAGCATTTT.

This clone was recorded a few times. The chain has TRBV30 and TRBJ2-2, with 9 positions matching TRBD2. Germline-derived CDR1 and CDR2 are GTSNPN and SVGIG (reference sequence). V lost 0 bases and J lost 3; bases outside the gene matches: 2. This CDR3 region has 15 residues. The CDR3 reads CAWSVVAGDTGELFF. The DNA for the CDR3 is TGTGCCTGGAGTGTGGTAGCGGGAGACACCGGGGAGCTGTTTTTT.

The rearrangement joins TRBV19 to TRBJ2-2, with 12 bases fitting TRBD2. Germline V lookup: CDR1 LNHDA, CDR2 SQIVND (reference sequence). V shed 5 bases and J 6 bases; nucleotides not matched to a gene: 16. This CDR3 is 19 amino acids long. Here the CDR3 reads CASSSPYLTSGRGPGELFF. DNA of the CDR3: TGTGCCAGTAGTTCCCCTTATTTGACTAGCGGGAGAGGGCCCGGGGAGCTGTTTTTT.

The chain uses TRBV5-1 and TRBJ1-1; weak D call: TRBD1 (6 bases). Germline V gene lookup returns CDR1 SGHRS and CDR2 YFSETQ. V was cut by 5 bases and J by 0 bases, with 14 bases left in between. The CDR3 totals 15 residues. The CDR3 DNA is TGCGCCAGCAGTCCCCTCCCAGGGGTGAACACTGAAGCTTTCTTT. This sequence encodes CASSPLPGVNTEAFF.

This chain connects TRBV20-1 to TRBJ2-3; D call uncertain. This CDR3 is built from 11 residues. V gave up 1 base and J gave up 14 bases, with 13 bases separating them. Germline lookup yields CDR1 DFQATT and CDR2 SNEGSKA (reference sequence). CDR3: CSARVRREWYF. In DNA form, the CDR3 reads TGCAGTGCTAGAGTAAGGAGAGAGTGGTATTTT.

The V call is TRBV6-1, the J call TRBJ2-2; D is possibly TRBD1 (6 bases). CDR3 length: 16 residues. Germline V gene lookup returns CDR1 MNHNS and CDR2 SASEGT. Trimming removed 6 bases from V and 5 bases from J, with 19 bases in between. The CDR3 nucleotides read TGTGCCAGCAGCGAACGGGCAGGGGCTGGGACCGGGGAGCTGTTTTTT. Residues: CASSERAGAGTGELFF.

The J gene is TRBJ1-2, the V gene TRBV5-4, with D unresolved. CDR3 size: 14 residues. V dropped 4 bases and J dropped 2 bases, with 12 bases sitting between them. CDR1 SGHNT and CDR2 YYREEE come from the germline V gene (reference sequence). CDR3 residues: CASSPGGENYGYTF. CDR3 nucleotides: TGTGCCAGCAGCCCCGGTGGGGAGAACTATGGCTACACCTTC.

The chain carries TRBV6-1 and TRBJ2-1; 9 nucleotides agree with TRBD2. Germline-derived CDR1 and CDR2 are MNHNS and SASEGT. This CDR3 comprises 14 residues. Trimming took 2 bases from V and 5 from J; bases not matched to a gene: 1. CDR3 sequence reads: CASSETSGHNEQFF. Written as DNA, the CDR3 is TGTGCCAGCAGTGAAACTAGCGGGCACAATGAGCAGTTCTTC.

V and J are TRBV11-2 and TRBJ2-7; the match to TRBD2 covers 11 bases. The CDR3 extends over 18 amino acids. Germline V gene data show CDR1 as SGHAT and CDR2 as FQNNGV. The junction had 12 bases not matched to a gene; V was cut back by 5 bases and J by 0 bases. The CDR3 DNA is TGTGCCAGCAGCCCTAGTTCTAGCGGGAGGATAATCTCCTACGAGCAGTACTTC. Its protein is CASSPSSSGRIISYEQYF.

The V gene is TRBV6-1, the J gene TRBJ1-6; weak D call: TRBD1 (5 bases). Germline CDR1 MNHNS, CDR2 SASEGT. CDR3 length equals 14 residues. V dropped 9 bases and J dropped 7 bases, with 16 bases sitting between them. CDR3 bases: TGTGCCAGTAGCCCACAGGCGAACAATTCACCCCTCCACTTT. Translated, it gives CASSPQANNSPLHF.

The rearrangement uses TRBV27 and TRBJ2-5, with 8 positions matching TRBD2. The V segment lost 5 bases and the J segment 2 bases; nucleotides outside the gene matches: 10. Looked up from germline, CDR1 is MNHEY and CDR2 is SMNVEV (reference sequence). This CDR3 spans 16 amino acids. The CDR3 is CASSPTVTSGQETQYF. The CDR3 nucleotides are TGTGCCAGCAGTCCGACAGTCACTAGCGGTCAAGAGACCCAGTACTTC.

This chain connects TRBV30 to TRBJ2-7, with 7 bases identical to TRBD1. The CDR3 spans 13 residues. Germline trimming cut 2 bases from V and 7 bases from J; bases unmatched to any gene: 8. Germline loops: CDR1 GTSNPN, CDR2 SVGIG (reference sequence). The CDR3: CAWSSTGAGEQYF. The CDR3 DNA reads as TGTGCCTGGAGTTCCACAGGGGCCGGGGAGCAGTACTTC.

The chain couples TRBV7-9 to TRBJ2-1; 8 nucleotides align to TRBD1. J was trimmed by 5 bases and V by 0 bases; bases with no gene match: 6. The V gene's germline CDR1 is SEHNR and CDR2 FQNEAQ (reference sequence). The CDR3 loop spans 16 amino acids. The CDR3 reads CASSLAELTGDNEQFF. CDR3 coding DNA: TGTGCCAGCAGCTTAGCGGAACTGACAGGGGACAATGAGCAGTTCTTC. The full variable domain, its missing parts supplied by reference TRBV7-9 and TRBJ2-1, is DTGVSQNPRHKITKRGQNVTFRCDPISEHNRLYWYRQTLGQGPEFLTYFQNEAQLEKSRLLSDRFSAERPKGSFSTLEIQRTEQGDSAMYLCASSLAELTGDNEQFFGPGTRLTVL.

The chain joins TRBV7-9 to TRBJ1-5; TRBD1 is a possible D gene (5 bases). V lost 4 bases and J 4 bases, leaving 17 bases between the germline ends. Germline V gene lookup returns CDR1 SEHNR and CDR2 FQNEAQ (reference sequence). This CDR3 has 16 residues. The CDR3 region is CASSSSQAGWNQPQHF. The CDR3 nucleotides read TGTGCCAGCAGCTCGAGCCAGGCAGGGTGGAATCAGCCCCAGCATTTT.

This chain links TRBV7-9 with TRBJ2-6, with 10 bases fitting TRBD1. The CDR3 has 19 residues. Germline lookup yields CDR1 SEHNR and CDR2 FQNEAQ (reference sequence). V was pared by 1 base and J by 3 bases, with 9 bases of the junction left unmatched. This CDR3 is CASSLDYGTGVVGANVLTF. The CDR3 region has the DNA TGTGCCAGCAGCTTAGATTACGGGACAGGGGTCGTTGGGGCCAACGTCCTGACTTTC.

This clone was seen once. This sequence joins TRBV5-5 and TRBJ2-5; 10 positions match TRBD2. The CDR3 covers 14 residues. Trimming cost V 4 bases and J 5 bases; bases outside gene matches: 5. The germline V gene encodes CDR1 SGHKS and CDR2 YYEKEE (reference sequence). In DNA form, the CDR3 reads TGTGCCAGCAGCCATCCGGGACTAGCGGAGACCCAGTACTTC. Encoded protein: CASSHPGLAETQYF.

The V gene is TRBV27, the J gene TRBJ2-2, with a tentative D call TRBD2 (5 bases). Trimming removed 2 bases from V and 7 bases from J, with 8 bases in between. This CDR3 is 13 amino acids long. Germline CDR1 reads MNHEY; CDR2 reads SMNVEV (reference sequence). Written as DNA, the CDR3 is TGTGCCAGCAGTTTACGGACTCTCGGGGAGCTGTTTTTT. It yields the protein CASSLRTLGELFF.

This clone occurred a few times. The J gene is TRBJ2-7, the V gene TRBV27, with 10 bases identical to TRBD2. The germline gives CDR1 MNHEY, CDR2 SMNVEV (reference sequence). After removal of 5 bases from V and 4 bases from J, the junction contained 2 bases not matched to a gene. The CDR3 runs 13 residues. CDR3: CASSPTSGYEQYF. The CDR3 nucleotides are TGTGCCAGCAGTCCGACTAGCGGGTACGAGCAGTACTTC.

The chain couples TRBV7-9 to TRBJ2-3, with D possibly TRBD2 on 6 matching bases. V gave up 5 bases and J gave up 0 bases, with 12 bases separating them. This CDR3 has 15 residues. The germline V gene has CDR1 SEHNR and CDR2 FQNEAQ (reference sequence). CDR3 residues: CASSPRTTSTDTQYF. DNA of the CDR3: TGTGCCAGCAGCCCCCGGACTACTAGCACAGATACGCAGTATTTT.

The chain is built from TRBV19 and TRBJ1-1; no clear D. Between the trimmed V and J ends, which lost 3 bases and 3 bases, there was a span of 11 bases. The CDR3 consists of 14 residues. Germline lookup yields CDR1 LNHDA and CDR2 SQIVND (reference sequence). CDR3 protein: CASSIQWGDTEAFF. CDR3 nucleotide sequence: TGTGCCAGTAGTATTCAGTGGGGAGACACTGAAGCTTTCTTT. The full variable domain, in which reference TRBV19 and TRBJ1-1 provide the parts outside the CDR3, is DGGITQSPKYLFRKEGQNVTLSCEQNLNHDAMYWYRQDPGQGLRLIYYSQIVNDFQKGDIAEGYSVSREKKESFPLTVTSAQKNPTAFYLCASSIQWGDTEAFFGQGTRLTVV.

This chain joins TRBV7-7 and TRBJ2-5; 9 bases map to TRBD2. From germline, CDR1 is SSHAT and CDR2 FNYEAQ (reference sequence). The CDR3 is 15 residues long. V was pared by 3 bases and J by 2 bases, with 4 bases of the junction left unmatched. The CDR3 DNA is TGTGCCAGCAGCTTCCGTAGCGGGGGACAAGAGACCCAGTACTTC. Its translation is CASSFRSGGQETQYF.

The chain employs TRBV18 and TRBJ2-1, with 13 nucleotides matching TRBD2. With V trimmed by 6 bases and J by 8 bases, 10 bases remained unmatched. The CDR3 has 16 amino acids. In germline, CDR1 is KGHSH, CDR2 LQKENI. Here the CDR3 reads CASSPKLAGGPDEQFF. CDR3 bases: TGTGCCAGCTCCCCGAAACTAGCGGGAGGGCCCGATGAGCAGTTCTTC.

V usage is TRBV15 and J usage is TRBJ1-1; no clear D. Trimming shortened V by 0 bases and J by 8 bases, and 7 bases separated the two germline ends. The CDR3 spans 12 residues. Germline-derived CDR1 and CDR2 are LNHNV and YYDKDF (reference sequence). The CDR3 loop reads CATSRDSREAFF. CDR3 bases: TGTGCCACCAGCAGAGATTCGAGGGAAGCTTTCTTT.

This clone was seen a few times. V usage is TRBV19 and J usage is TRBJ1-5; 12 bases line up with TRBD1. The germline CDR1 and CDR2 sequences are LNHDA and SQIVND (reference sequence). After removal of 6 bases from V and 2 bases from J, the junction contained 5 bases not matched to a gene. The CDR3 contains 16 residues. In nucleotides, the CDR3 is TGTGCCAGTAGCCGGGACAGGGGGCAGGGCAATCAGCCCCAGCATTTT. Protein sequence: CASSRDRGQGNQPQHF.

The chain combines TRBV14 with TRBJ2-5; D not certain. Germline-derived CDR1 and CDR2 are SGHDN and FVKESK. The length of the CDR3 is 11 residues. Trimming removed 4 bases at V and 3 bases at J, with 3 bases between. The CDR3 region has the DNA TGTGCCAGCAGCCGAGAAGAGACCCAGTACTTC. It codes for CASSREETQYF. Using reference TRBV14 and TRBJ2-5 for the parts outside the CDR3, the full variable domain is EAGVTQFPSHSVIEKGQTVTLRCDPISGHDNLYWYRRVMGKEIKFLLHFVKESKQDESGMPNNRFLAERTGGTYSTLKVQPAELEDSGVYFCASSREETQYFGPGTRLLVL.

The chain recombines TRBV2 with TRBJ1-5; TRBD1 matches at 8 bases. The trim removed 4 bases at V and 0 bases at J, leaving 2 bases unmatched. Per the germline V gene, CDR1 is SNHLY and CDR2 is FYNNEI. The length of the CDR3 is 15 residues. CDR3 nucleotide sequence: TGTGCCAGCAGTGCAGACAGGGGTAGCAATCAGCCCCAGCATTTT. This translates into CASSADRGSNQPQHF.

J is TRBJ1-2 and V is TRBV25-1, with a weak D call TRBD1 (5 bases). Trimming left V 2 bases short and J 8 bases short, with 12 bases between. Germline values: CDR1 MGHDK, CDR2 SYGVNS. The CDR3 runs to 13 residues. The CDR3 DNA reads as TGTGCCAGCAGTGAACGGGGGGTAGAGGGCTACACCTTC. Translated: CASSERGVEGYTF.

The chain has TRBV5-6 and TRBJ2-1, with D possibly TRBD2 on 5 matching bases. The CDR3 has 12 amino acids. V was pared by 2 bases and J by 7 bases, with 7 bases between. Germline lookup yields CDR1 SGHDT and CDR2 YYEEEE. CDR3 DNA sequence: TGTGCCAGCAGCTTTCGGGGAAATGAGCAGTTCTTC. This codes for CASSFRGNEQFF.